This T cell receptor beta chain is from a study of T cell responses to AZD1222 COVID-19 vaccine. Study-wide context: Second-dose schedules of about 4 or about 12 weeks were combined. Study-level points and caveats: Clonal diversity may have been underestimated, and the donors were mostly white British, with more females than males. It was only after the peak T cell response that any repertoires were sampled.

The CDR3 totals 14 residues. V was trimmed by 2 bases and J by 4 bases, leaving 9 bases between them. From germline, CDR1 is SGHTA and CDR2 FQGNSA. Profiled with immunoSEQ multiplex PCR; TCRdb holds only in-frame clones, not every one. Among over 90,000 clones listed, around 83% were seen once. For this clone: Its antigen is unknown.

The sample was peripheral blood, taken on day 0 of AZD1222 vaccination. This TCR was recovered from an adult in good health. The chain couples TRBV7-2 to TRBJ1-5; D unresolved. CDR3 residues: CASSLWRINQPQHF. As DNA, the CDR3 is TGTGCCAGCAGCTTATGGAGGATAAATCAGCCCCAGCATTTT.